These T cell receptor beta chains were read from a single sample in a study of T-cell memory formation after mild COVID-19. TCRdb used MiXCR to reprocess the 5' RACE reads, holding one entry per CDR3 protein. The sample lists roughly 600,000 distinct CDR3 sequences, 18% seen once, with around 13% in the top ten. Material for sequencing was PBMCs or a T cell subset sorted from them (not recorded which). Source of these receptors: an adult woman who had mild COVID-19 (a few samples of this study predate the infection). Cell type and time point are not known. CDR3s include the opening cysteine and the closing phenylalanine or tryptophan. A D gene is named only where the DNA matches it firmly. A row's size may be missing; if present it is once, few, many or a size class.

CDR3 DNA: TGTGCCAGCAGCCTTACCGGGACTCAGGCCGGGGAGCTGTTTTTT
CDR3 protein: CASSLTGTQAGELFF
D gene: NA
clone size: NA
V gene: TRBV9
J gene: TRBJ2-2

CDR3 DNA: TGTGCCACCAGTCCTACAGGACACACAGATACGCAGTATTTT
CDR3 protein: CATSPTGHTDTQYF
D gene: NA
clone size: few
V gene: TRBV24-1
J gene: TRBJ2-3

CDR3 DNA: TGTGCCAGCAGCTTTAGCGAGGACACTGAAGCTTTCTTT
CDR3 protein: CASSFSEDTEAFF
D gene: NA
clone size: few
V gene: TRBV11-3
J gene: TRBJ1-1

CDR3 DNA: TGCAGTGCTAGGGACGTTAAGAACACTGAAGCTTTCTTT
CDR3 protein: CSARDVKNTEAFF
D gene: NA
clone size: NA
V gene: TRBV20-1
J gene: TRBJ1-1

CDR3 DNA: TGTGCCAGTACCCCCGGGACACCTTACGAGCAGTACTTC
CDR3 protein: CASTPGTPYEQYF
D gene: NA
clone size: few
V gene: TRBV19
J gene: TRBJ2-7

CDR3 DNA: TGTGCCAGCAGTGGGGGGACAGGGGCTCTCTACGAGCAGTACTTC
CDR3 protein: CASSGGTGALYEQYF
D gene: TRBD1
clone size: few
V gene: TRBV2
J gene: TRBJ2-7

CDR3 DNA: TGTGCCAGCAGTCCCCGGACTAGCGAAACCTACGAGCAGTACTTC
CDR3 protein: CASSPRTSETYEQYF
D gene: TRBD2
clone size: NA
V gene: TRBV7-9
J gene: TRBJ2-7

CDR3 DNA: TGCAGTGCTAGAGATGGGACTAGCGGGGAGGCAGATACGCAGTATTTT
CDR3 protein: CSARDGTSGEADTQYF
D gene: TRBD2
clone size: many
V gene: TRBV20-1
J gene: TRBJ2-3

CDR3 DNA: TGCAGTGCTCTACGACCGGACAGCCCTTCGGAGCCCCAGCATTTT
CDR3 protein: CSALRPDSPSEPQHF
D gene: NA
clone size: few
V gene: TRBV20-1
J gene: TRBJ1-5

CDR3 DNA: TGTGCCAGCAAGCTAACAGGGGAGGCCGGTTCAACTAATGAAAAACTGTTTTTT
CDR3 protein: CASKLTGEAGSTNEKLFF
D gene: TRBD1
clone size: NA
V gene: TRBV27
J gene: TRBJ1-4

CDR3 DNA: TGTGCCACCAGCATAGGTCCTGGGGCCAACGTCCTGACTTTC
CDR3 protein: CATSIGPGANVLTF
D gene: NA
clone size: few
V gene: TRBV15
J gene: TRBJ2-6

CDR3 DNA: TGTGCCAGCAGCCCACCAGTCCCGGAGACCCAGTACTTC
CDR3 protein: CASSPPVPETQYF
D gene: NA
clone size: few
V gene: TRBV7-9
J gene: TRBJ2-5

CDR3 DNA: TGTGCCAGCAGACAGTCTCTTGGCACAGATACGCAGTATTTT
CDR3 protein: CASRQSLGTDTQYF
D gene: NA
clone size: few
V gene: TRBV7-8
J gene: TRBJ2-3

CDR3 DNA: TGTGCCTGGTCGAGATCGGGATATAACACCGGGGAGCTGTTTTTT
CDR3 protein: CAWSRSGYNTGELFF
D gene: NA
clone size: NA
V gene: TRBV30
J gene: TRBJ2-2

CDR3 DNA: TGCGCCAGCAGCCAAGGGCGGGGGGGCCCCAATGAGCAGTTCTTC
CDR3 protein: CASSQGRGGPNEQFF
D gene: TRBD2
clone size: NA
V gene: TRBV4-1
J gene: TRBJ2-1

CDR3 DNA: TGTGCCAGCAGCAGACGACCGGGACTAGCGGGAGGGTATTCAGGAGAGACCCAGTACTTC
CDR3 protein: CASSRRPGLAGGYSGETQYF
D gene: TRBD2
clone size: many
V gene: TRBV7-6
J gene: TRBJ2-5

CDR3 DNA: TGTGCCAGCAGCTTAGCGGGAGGGGTTGGCTACGAGCAGTACTTC
CDR3 protein: CASSLAGGVGYEQYF
D gene: TRBD2
clone size: few
V gene: TRBV7-2
J gene: TRBJ2-7

CDR3 DNA: TGTGCCAGCAGCTTAAGGCCAGGGTTCTACAATGAGCAGTTCTTC
CDR3 protein: CASSLRPGFYNEQFF
D gene: NA
clone size: few
V gene: TRBV7-6
J gene: TRBJ2-1

CDR3 DNA: TGTGCCAGCAGCTTAACAGGGGGTCGGAACACTGAAGCTTTCTTT
CDR3 protein: CASSLTGGRNTEAFF
D gene: NA
clone size: many
V gene: TRBV7-3
J gene: TRBJ1-1

CDR3 DNA: TGTGCCAGCAGCTTGGACGAGGGGGACTTGACGACCCAGTACTTC
CDR3 protein: CASSLDEGDLTTQYF
D gene: NA
clone size: once
V gene: TRBV5-4
J gene: TRBJ2-5

CDR3 DNA: TGTGCCAGCAGCTTACAGGGTGGAAACACCATATATTTT
CDR3 protein: CASSLQGGNTIYF
D gene: NA
clone size: NA
V gene: TRBV7-9
J gene: TRBJ1-3

CDR3 DNA: TGTGCCAGCAGCGGACAGGGAACGATGGGCTACACCTTC
CDR3 protein: CASSGQGTMGYTF
D gene: TRBD1
clone size: NA
V gene: TRBV9
J gene: TRBJ1-2

CDR3 DNA: TGTGCCAGCAGTTGGGTGCGTAGCGGTACCAGCTCCTACGAGCAGTACTTC
CDR3 protein: CASSWVRSGTSSYEQYF
D gene: NA
clone size: few
V gene: TRBV6-5
J gene: TRBJ2-7

CDR3 DNA: TGTGCCAGCTCGTCACGGGGGGCTGGGGAGACTGAAGCTTTCTTT
CDR3 protein: CASSSRGAGETEAFF
D gene: NA
clone size: few
V gene: TRBV18
J gene: TRBJ1-1

CDR3 DNA: TGTGCCAGCAGCTTAAGGCTCGGGGAGCTGTTTTTT
CDR3 protein: CASSLRLGELFF
D gene: NA
clone size: NA
V gene: TRBV7-2
J gene: TRBJ2-2

CDR3 DNA: TGTGCCAGCAGCCTAACACTAGCGGGAGCGACTGAGCAGTTCTTC
CDR3 protein: CASSLTLAGATEQFF
D gene: TRBD2
clone size: NA
V gene: TRBV7-8
J gene: TRBJ2-1

CDR3 DNA: TGTGCCATCAGTGAGGGACTAGCGGGAGAGGGAGAGCAGTTCTTC
CDR3 protein: CAISEGLAGEGEQFF
D gene: TRBD2
clone size: few
V gene: TRBV10-3
J gene: TRBJ2-1

CDR3 DNA: TGTGCCAGCAGTTTCGGCAGGGGGAGAGAGACCCAGTACTTC
CDR3 protein: CASSFGRGRETQYF
D gene: TRBD1
clone size: many
V gene: TRBV5-1
J gene: TRBJ2-5

CDR3 DNA: TGTGCCAGCAGCCCCCTGGGGGGCGACGTAGGGCAGTACTTC
CDR3 protein: CASSPLGGDVGQYF
D gene: NA
clone size: many
V gene: TRBV9
J gene: TRBJ2-7

CDR3 DNA: TGTGCCAGCAGCCCTTGGACTAGCGGGGGAACCCAAGAGACCCAGTACTTC
CDR3 protein: CASSPWTSGGTQETQYF
D gene: TRBD2
clone size: few
V gene: TRBV7-2
J gene: TRBJ2-5

CDR3 DNA: TGTGCCAGCAGTTATACAGGGGCCAATTCACCCCTCCACTTT
CDR3 protein: CASSYTGANSPLHF
D gene: TRBD1
clone size: NA
V gene: TRBV9
J gene: TRBJ1-6

CDR3 DNA: TGCGCCAGCGGGACTAGCGGGAGTTCCTACAATGAGCAGTTCTTC
CDR3 protein: CASGTSGSSYNEQFF
D gene: TRBD2
clone size: few
V gene: TRBV5-1
J gene: TRBJ2-1

CDR3 DNA: TGTGCCAGCAGTTGGAACAGAGTGGCCCTAGTTGGAATCGAAAAACTGTTTTTT
CDR3 protein: CASSWNRVALVGIEKLFF
D gene: NA
clone size: few
V gene: TRBV12-3/TRBV12-4
J gene: TRBJ1-4

CDR3 DNA: TGTGCCAGCAGACCACGAAACCGGGACAGTGATAGCAATCAGCCCCAGCATTTT
CDR3 protein: CASRPRNRDSDSNQPQHF
D gene: TRBD1
clone size: NA
V gene: TRBV6-2/TRBV6-3
J gene: TRBJ1-5

CDR3 DNA: TGTGCCAGCAGCGTAATACCCCATGAGCAGTTCTTC
CDR3 protein: CASSVIPHEQFF
D gene: NA
clone size: NA
V gene: TRBV9
J gene: TRBJ2-1

CDR3 DNA: TGTGCCAGCAGCTCAAAAGTTGTACGGCGTAATGAAAAACTGTTTTTT
CDR3 protein: CASSSKVVRRNEKLFF
D gene: NA
clone size: few
V gene: TRBV7-8
J gene: TRBJ1-4

CDR3 DNA: TGTGCCAGCAGCCATGGACCTCCGCTCGACCTTTACAATGAGCAGTTCTTC
CDR3 protein: CASSHGPPLDLYNEQFF
D gene: NA
clone size: NA
V gene: TRBV5-6
J gene: TRBJ2-1

CDR3 DNA: TGTGCCAGCAGCTTGCCCTCCGGGACAGGGACTATGAACACTGAAGCTTTCTTT
CDR3 protein: CASSLPSGTGTMNTEAFF
D gene: TRBD1
clone size: NA
V gene: TRBV7-2
J gene: TRBJ1-1

CDR3 DNA: TGTGCCAGCAGCTTCGAAGCCAGGGGAGATACGCAGTATTTT
CDR3 protein: CASSFEARGDTQYF
D gene: NA
clone size: few
V gene: TRBV7-8
J gene: TRBJ2-3

CDR3 DNA: TGTGCCAGCAGTTCACGGGCGGGACAGGTGAACTATGGCTACACCTTC
CDR3 protein: CASSSRAGQVNYGYTF
D gene: TRBD1
clone size: NA
V gene: TRBV6-5
J gene: TRBJ1-2

CDR3 DNA: TGCGCCAGCAGTCAGGGGGATAAGATCGTTGAAGCTTTCTTT
CDR3 protein: CASSQGDKIVEAFF
D gene: TRBD1
clone size: few
V gene: TRBV5-1
J gene: TRBJ1-1

CDR3 DNA: TGTGCCAGCTCACCCCTAAGGGGGTTCAGCGAGACCCAGTACTTC
CDR3 protein: CASSPLRGFSETQYF
D gene: NA
clone size: few
V gene: TRBV18
J gene: TRBJ2-5

CDR3 DNA: TGCGCCAGCAGCTTGACACTAGCGGGTTTCACAGATACGCAGTATTTT
CDR3 protein: CASSLTLAGFTDTQYF
D gene: TRBD2
clone size: many
V gene: TRBV5-1
J gene: TRBJ2-3

CDR3 DNA: TGTGCCAGCAGTCCAGGCGGCACTGAAGCTTTCTTT
CDR3 protein: CASSPGGTEAFF
D gene: NA
clone size: many
V gene: TRBV12-3/TRBV12-4
J gene: TRBJ1-1

CDR3 DNA: TGCAGTGCGCTTTCCCCCCGCCCCTACGAGCAGTACTTC
CDR3 protein: CSALSPRPYEQYF
D gene: NA
clone size: few
V gene: TRBV20-1
J gene: TRBJ2-7

CDR3 DNA: TGTGCCAGCAGTGAGCAGGTAGCCTCTGGAAACACCATATATTTT
CDR3 protein: CASSEQVASGNTIYF
D gene: NA
clone size: few
V gene: TRBV6-1
J gene: TRBJ1-3

CDR3 DNA: TGTGCCAGCAGTTTAAAAAGGGCACCCCTCCACTTT
CDR3 protein: CASSLKRAPLHF
D gene: NA
clone size: NA
V gene: TRBV12-3/TRBV12-4
J gene: TRBJ1-6

CDR3 DNA: TGTGCCAGCACACCCCCCACAGATACGCAGTATTTT
CDR3 protein: CASTPPTDTQYF
D gene: NA
clone size: NA
V gene: TRBV2
J gene: TRBJ2-3